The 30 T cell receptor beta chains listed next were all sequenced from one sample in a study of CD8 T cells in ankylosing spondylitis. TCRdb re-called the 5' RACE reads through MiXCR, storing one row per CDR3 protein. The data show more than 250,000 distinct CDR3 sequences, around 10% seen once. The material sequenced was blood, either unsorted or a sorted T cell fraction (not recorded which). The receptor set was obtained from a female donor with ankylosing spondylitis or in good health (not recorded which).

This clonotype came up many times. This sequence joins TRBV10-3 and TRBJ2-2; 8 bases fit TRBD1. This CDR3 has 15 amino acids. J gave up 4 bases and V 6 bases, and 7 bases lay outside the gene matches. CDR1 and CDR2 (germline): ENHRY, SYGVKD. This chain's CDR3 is CAISQLTGVTGELFF. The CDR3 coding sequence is TGTGCCATCAGCCAATTGACAGGGGTCACCGGGGAGCTGTTTTTT.

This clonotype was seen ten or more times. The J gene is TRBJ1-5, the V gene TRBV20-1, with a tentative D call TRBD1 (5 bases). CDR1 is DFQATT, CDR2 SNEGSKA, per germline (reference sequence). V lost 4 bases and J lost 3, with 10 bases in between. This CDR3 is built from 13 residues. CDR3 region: CSATDRINQPQHF. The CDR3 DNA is TGCAGTGCTACCGACAGAATCAATCAGCCCCAGCATTTT.

In DNA form, the CDR3 reads TGTGCCAGCAGCCAAACAGGGATGGGAACAGATACGCAGTATTTT. Its protein product is CASSQTGMGTDTQYF. This chain connects TRBV7-3 to TRBJ2-3; maybe TRBD1 (6 bases). Trimming shortened V by 5 bases and J by 3 bases, and 15 bases separated the two germline ends. Germline V CDR1 and CDR2: SGHTA, FQGTGA. This CDR3 is built from 15 residues.

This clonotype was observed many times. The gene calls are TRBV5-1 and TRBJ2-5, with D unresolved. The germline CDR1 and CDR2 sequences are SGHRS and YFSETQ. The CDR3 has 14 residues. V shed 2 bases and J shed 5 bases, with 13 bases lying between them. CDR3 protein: CASSFQNSRETQYF. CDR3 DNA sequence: TGCGCCAGCAGCTTCCAGAATTCGAGGGAGACCCAGTACTTC. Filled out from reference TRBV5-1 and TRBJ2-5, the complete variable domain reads KAGVTQTPRYLIKTRGQQVTLSCSPISGHRSVSWYQQTPGQGLQFLFEYFSETQRNKGNFPGRFSGRQFSNSRSEMNVSTLELGDSALYLCASSFQNSRETQYFGPGTRLLVL.

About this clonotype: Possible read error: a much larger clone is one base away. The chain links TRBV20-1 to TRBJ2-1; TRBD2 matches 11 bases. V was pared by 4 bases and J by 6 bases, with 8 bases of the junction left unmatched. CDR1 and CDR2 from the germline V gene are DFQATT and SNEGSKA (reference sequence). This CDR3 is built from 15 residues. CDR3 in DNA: TGCAGTGCTATAGGGACTAGCGGCACCTCCAATGAGCAGTTCTTC. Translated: CSAIGTSGTSNEQFF.

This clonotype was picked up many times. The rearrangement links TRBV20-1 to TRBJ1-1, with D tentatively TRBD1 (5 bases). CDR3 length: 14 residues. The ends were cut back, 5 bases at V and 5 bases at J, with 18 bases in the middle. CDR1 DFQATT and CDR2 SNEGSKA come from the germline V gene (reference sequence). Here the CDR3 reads CSAGRGGARTEAFF. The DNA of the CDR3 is TGCAGTGCTGGACGGGGGGGAGCGAGGACTGAAGCTTTCTTT.

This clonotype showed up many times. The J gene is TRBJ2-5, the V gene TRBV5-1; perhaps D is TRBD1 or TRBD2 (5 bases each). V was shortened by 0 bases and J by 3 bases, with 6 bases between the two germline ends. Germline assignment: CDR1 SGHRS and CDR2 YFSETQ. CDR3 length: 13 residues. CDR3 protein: CASSLVGEETQYF. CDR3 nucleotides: TGCGCCAGCAGCTTGGTGGGGGAAGAGACCCAGTACTTC.

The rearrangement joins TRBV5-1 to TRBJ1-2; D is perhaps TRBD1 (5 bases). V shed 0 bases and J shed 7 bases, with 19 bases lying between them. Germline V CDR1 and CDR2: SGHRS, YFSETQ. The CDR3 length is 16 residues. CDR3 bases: TGCGCCAGCAGCTTGGGGTCAGAGGGGCCCCATGGTGGCTACACCTTC. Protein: CASSLGSEGPHGGYTF. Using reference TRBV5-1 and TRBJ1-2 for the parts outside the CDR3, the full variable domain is KAGVTQTPRYLIKTRGQQVTLSCSPISGHRSVSWYQQTPGQGLQFLFEYFSETQRNKGNFPGRFSGRQFSNSRSEMNVSTLELGDSALYLCASSLGSEGPHGGYTFGSGTRLTVV.

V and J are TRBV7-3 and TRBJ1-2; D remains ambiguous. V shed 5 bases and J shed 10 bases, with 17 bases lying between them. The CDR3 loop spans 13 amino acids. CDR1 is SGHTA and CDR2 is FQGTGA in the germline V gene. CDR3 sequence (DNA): TGTGCCAGCAGCGATGGCCACGACGGTCCCTACACCTTC. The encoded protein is CASSDGHDGPYTF.

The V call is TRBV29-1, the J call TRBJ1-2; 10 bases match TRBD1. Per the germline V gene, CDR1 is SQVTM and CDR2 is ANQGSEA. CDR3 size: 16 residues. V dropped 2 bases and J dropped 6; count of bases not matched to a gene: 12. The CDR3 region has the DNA TGCAGCGTTGAAACCGTGCCGGGACAGGGGCTGAATGGCTACACCTTC. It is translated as CSVETVPGQGLNGYTF.

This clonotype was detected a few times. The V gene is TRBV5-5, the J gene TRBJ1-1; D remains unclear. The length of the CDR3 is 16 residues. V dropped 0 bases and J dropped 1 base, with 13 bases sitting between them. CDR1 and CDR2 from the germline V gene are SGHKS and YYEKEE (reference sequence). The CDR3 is CASSLEFGWENTEAFF. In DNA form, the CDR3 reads TGTGCCAGCAGCTTGGAATTCGGATGGGAGAACACTGAAGCTTTCTTT.

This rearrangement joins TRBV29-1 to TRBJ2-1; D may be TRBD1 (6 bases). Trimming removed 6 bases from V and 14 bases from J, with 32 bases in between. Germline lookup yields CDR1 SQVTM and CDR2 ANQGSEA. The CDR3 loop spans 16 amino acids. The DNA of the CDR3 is TGCAGCGTGGACCGGGACACCCACTTCGGCCCACGCGCGGAGTTCTTC. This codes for CSVDRDTHFGPRAEFF.

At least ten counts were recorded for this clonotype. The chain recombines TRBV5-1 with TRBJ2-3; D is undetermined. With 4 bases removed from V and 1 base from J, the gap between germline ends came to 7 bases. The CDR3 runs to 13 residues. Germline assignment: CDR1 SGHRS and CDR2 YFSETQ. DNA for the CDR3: TGCGCCAGCAGCAGTCGGGGCACAGATACGCAGTATTTT. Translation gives CASSSRGTDTQYF.

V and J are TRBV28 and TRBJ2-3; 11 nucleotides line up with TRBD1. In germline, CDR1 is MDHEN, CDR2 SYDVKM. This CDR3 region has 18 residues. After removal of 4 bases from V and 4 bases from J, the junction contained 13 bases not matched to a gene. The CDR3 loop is CASSWRPPGTGGADTQYF. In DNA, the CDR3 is TGTGCCAGCAGTTGGAGACCCCCCGGGACAGGGGGTGCAGATACGCAGTATTTT.

The CDR3 here is CSASPYEQYF. The CDR3 DNA follows: TGCAGTGCTAGCCCTTACGAGCAGTACTTC. The chain employs TRBV20-1 and TRBJ2-7; D remains unclear. Trimming removed 3 bases at V and 4 bases at J, with 4 bases between. Germline CDR1 and CDR2: DFQATT and SNEGSKA (reference sequence). The CDR3 covers 10 residues.

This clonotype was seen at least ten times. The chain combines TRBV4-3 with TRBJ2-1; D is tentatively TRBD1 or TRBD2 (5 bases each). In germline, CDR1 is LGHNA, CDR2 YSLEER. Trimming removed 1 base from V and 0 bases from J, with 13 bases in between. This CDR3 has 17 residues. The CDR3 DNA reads TGCGCCAGCAGCCAAGGTTTGGGACGCAGCTCCTACAATGAGCAGTTCTTC. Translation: CASSQGLGRSSYNEQFF.

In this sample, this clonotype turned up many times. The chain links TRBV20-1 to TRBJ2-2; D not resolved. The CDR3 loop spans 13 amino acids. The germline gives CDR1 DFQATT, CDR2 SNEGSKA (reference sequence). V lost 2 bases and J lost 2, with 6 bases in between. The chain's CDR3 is CSARISNTGELFF. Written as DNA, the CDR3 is TGCAGTGCTAGAATCAGCAACACCGGGGAGCTGTTTTTT.

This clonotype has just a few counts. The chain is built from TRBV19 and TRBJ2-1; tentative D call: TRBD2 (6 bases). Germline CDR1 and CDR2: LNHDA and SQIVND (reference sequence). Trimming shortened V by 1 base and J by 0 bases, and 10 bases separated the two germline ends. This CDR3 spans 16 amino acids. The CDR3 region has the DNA TGTGCCAGTAGTATAGCGGCGGGACCCTCCTACAATGAGCAGTTCTTC. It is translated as CASSIAAGPSYNEQFF.

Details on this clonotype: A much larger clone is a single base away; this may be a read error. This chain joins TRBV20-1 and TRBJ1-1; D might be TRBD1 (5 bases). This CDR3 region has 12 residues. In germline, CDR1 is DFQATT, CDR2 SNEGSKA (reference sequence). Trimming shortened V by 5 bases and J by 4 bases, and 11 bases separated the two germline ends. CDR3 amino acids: CSAFQGVTEAFF. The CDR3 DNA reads TGCAGTGCTTTCCAGGGTGTCACTGAAGCTTTCTTT.

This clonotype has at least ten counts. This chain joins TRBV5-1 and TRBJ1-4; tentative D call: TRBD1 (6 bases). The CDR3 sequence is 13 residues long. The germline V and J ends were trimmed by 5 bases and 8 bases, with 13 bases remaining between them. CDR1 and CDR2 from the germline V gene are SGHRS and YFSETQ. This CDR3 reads CASSSRTGEKLFF. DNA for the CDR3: TGCGCCAGCAGTTCCAGAACAGGGGAAAAACTGTTTTTT.

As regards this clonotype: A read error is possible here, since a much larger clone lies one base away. CDR3 coding DNA: TGCAGTGCTACTAGCGGGAGAGACACCGGGGTGCTGTTTTTT. It yields the protein CSATSGRDTGVLFF. The rearrangement joins TRBV20-1 to TRBJ2-2; 10 positions agree with TRBD2. The CDR3 runs 14 residues. CDR1 DFQATT and CDR2 SNEGSKA come from the germline V gene (reference sequence).

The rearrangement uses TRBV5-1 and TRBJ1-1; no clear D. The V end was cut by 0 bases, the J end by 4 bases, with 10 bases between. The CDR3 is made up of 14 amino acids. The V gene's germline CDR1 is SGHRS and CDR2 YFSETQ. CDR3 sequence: CASSLELGPTEAFF. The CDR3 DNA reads TGCGCCAGCAGCTTGGAGCTGGGCCCCACTGAAGCTTTCTTT.

Here the CDR3 reads CASSENLRSGGYTF. DNA of the CDR3: TGTGCCAGCAGTGAAAACCTTCGGAGCGGTGGCTACACCTTC. The rearrangement uses TRBV2 and TRBJ1-2; D ambiguous. Trimming left V 2 bases short and J 7 bases short, with 14 bases between. CDR1 is SNHLY, CDR2 FYNNEI, per germline. The CDR3 extends over 14 amino acids. Combining the CDR3 with reference TRBV2 and TRBJ1-2 gives the whole variable domain EPEVTQTPSHQVTQMGQEVILRCVPISNHLYFYWYRQILGQKVEFLVSFYNNEISEKSEIFDDQFSVERPDGSNFTLKIRSTKLEDSAMYFCASSENLRSGGYTFGSGTRLTVV.

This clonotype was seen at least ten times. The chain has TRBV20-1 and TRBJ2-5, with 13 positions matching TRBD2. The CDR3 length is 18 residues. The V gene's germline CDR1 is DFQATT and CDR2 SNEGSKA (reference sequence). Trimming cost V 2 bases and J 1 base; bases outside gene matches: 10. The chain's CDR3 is CSARSIGLAGDFQETQYF. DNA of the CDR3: TGCAGTGCTAGAAGTATCGGACTAGCGGGAGATTTCCAAGAGACCCAGTACTTC.

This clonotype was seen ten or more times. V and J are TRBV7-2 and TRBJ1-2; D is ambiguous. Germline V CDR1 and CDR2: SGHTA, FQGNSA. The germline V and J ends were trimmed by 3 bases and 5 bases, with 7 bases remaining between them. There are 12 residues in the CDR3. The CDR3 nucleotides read TGTGCCAGCAGCTTTCGAGATTATGGCTACACCTTC. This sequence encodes CASSFRDYGYTF. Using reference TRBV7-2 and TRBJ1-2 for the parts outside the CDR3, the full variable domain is GAGVSQSPSNKVTEKGKDVELRCDPISGHTALYWYRQSLGQGLEFLIYFQGNSAPDKSGLPSDRFSAERTGGSVSTLTIQRTQQEDSAVYLCASSFRDYGYTFGSGTRLTVV.

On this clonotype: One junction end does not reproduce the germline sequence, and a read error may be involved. The CDR3 is CASSLDRAVNEPFF. The CDR3 coding sequence is TGCGCCAGCAGCTTGGACAGGGCGGTAAATGAGCCGTTTTTT. The chain uses TRBV5-1 and TRBJ2-2; perhaps TRBD1 as D (6 bases). Germline-derived CDR1 and CDR2 are SGHRS and YFSETQ. This CDR3 is 14 amino acids long.

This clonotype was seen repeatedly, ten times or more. DNA for the CDR3: TGTGCCAGCAGTTTTAGGTCCCAGGAGGCTATCCTAGACGAGCAGTACTTC. This translates into CASSFRSQEAILDEQYF. This chain uses TRBV28 with TRBJ2-7; TRBD2 might be the D (5 bases). The germline V and J ends were trimmed by 3 bases and 5 bases, with 23 bases remaining between them. The CDR3 totals 17 residues. Germline V CDR1 and CDR2: MDHEN, SYDVKM.

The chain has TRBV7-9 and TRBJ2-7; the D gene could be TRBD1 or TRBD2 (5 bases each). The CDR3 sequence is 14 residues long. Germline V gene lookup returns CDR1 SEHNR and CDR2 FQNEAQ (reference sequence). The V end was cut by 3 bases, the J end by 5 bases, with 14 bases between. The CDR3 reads CASSLGRENDEQYF. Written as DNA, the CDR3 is TGTGCCAGCAGCTTGGGCAGGGAGAATGACGAGCAGTACTTC.

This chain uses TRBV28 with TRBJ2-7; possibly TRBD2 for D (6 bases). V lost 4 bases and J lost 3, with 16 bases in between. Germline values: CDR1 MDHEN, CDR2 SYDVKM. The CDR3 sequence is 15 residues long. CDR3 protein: CASSSAGTGLYEQYF. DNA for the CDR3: TGTGCCAGCAGTTCTGCCGGGACTGGACTCTACGAGCAGTACTTC.

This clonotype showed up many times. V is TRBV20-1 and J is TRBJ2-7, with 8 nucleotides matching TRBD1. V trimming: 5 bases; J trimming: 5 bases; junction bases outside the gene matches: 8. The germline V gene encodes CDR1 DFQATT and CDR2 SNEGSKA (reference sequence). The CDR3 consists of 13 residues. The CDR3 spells CSARGQGAHEQYF. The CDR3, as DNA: TGCAGTGCTCGCGGACAGGGTGCCCACGAGCAGTACTTC.